The source of this TCR beta chain is a study of early T cells in non-severe SARS-CoV-2 infection. Study information: Bulk RNA from unsorted whole blood was sequenced; chains were unpaired.

J gave up 7 bases and V 4 bases, and 10 bases lay outside the gene matches. In germline, CDR1 is SGHNT, CDR2 YYREEE (reference sequence). The CDR3 totals 15 residues. The TCR library protocol was used to attach unique molecular identifiers. These identifiers were attached to individual cDNA molecules. TCRdb reprocessed the 5' RACE reads with MiXCR, giving one entry per CDR3 protein. The sample gives 60,000 to 75,000 distinct CDR3 sequences, 10% to 15% of which show up once; about 1.3% is in the top ten. This clonotype has a handful of counts. As yet, its antigen is unknown. Findings and limits, study-wide: Clonotype matching in VDJdb favored anti-spike CD8 responses and did not capture private and CD4 specificities.

The rearrangement links TRBV5-4 to TRBJ2-2; TRBD1 aligns across 7 bases. The sequences come from whole blood, collected at baseline. The TCR was taken from an adult who was a healthcare worker with PCR-confirmed SARS-CoV-2 infection or an uninfected control (not recorded which). The CDR3 region has the DNA TGTGCCAGCAGCATACAGGGGTCTGGCGTCGGGGAGCTGTTTTTT. It encodes CASSIQGSGVGELFF. The full variable domain, with the rest looked up from reference TRBV5-4 and TRBJ2-2, is ETGVTQSPTHLIKTRGQQVTLRCSSQSGHNTVSWYQQALGQGPQFIFQYYREEENGRGNFPPRFSGLQFPNYSSELNVNALELDDSALYLCASSIQGSGVGELFFGEGSRLTVL.